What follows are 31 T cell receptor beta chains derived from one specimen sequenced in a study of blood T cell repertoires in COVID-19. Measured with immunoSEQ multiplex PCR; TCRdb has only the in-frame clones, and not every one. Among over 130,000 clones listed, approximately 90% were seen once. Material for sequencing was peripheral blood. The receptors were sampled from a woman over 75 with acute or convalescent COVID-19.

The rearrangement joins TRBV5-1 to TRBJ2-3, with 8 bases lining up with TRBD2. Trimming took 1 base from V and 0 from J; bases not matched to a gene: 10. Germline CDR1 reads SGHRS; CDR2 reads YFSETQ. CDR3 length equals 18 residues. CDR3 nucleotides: TGCGCCAGCAGCTTGCCTCACGGGGCGGGGGGAAGCACAGATACGCAGTATTTT. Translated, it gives CASSLPHGAGGSTDTQYF.

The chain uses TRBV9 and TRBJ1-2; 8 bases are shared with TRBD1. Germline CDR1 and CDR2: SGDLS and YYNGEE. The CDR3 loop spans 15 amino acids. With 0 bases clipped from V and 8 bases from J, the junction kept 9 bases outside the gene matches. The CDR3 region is CASSVATTGAQGYTF. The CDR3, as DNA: TGTGCCAGCAGCGTAGCTACGACAGGGGCACAGGGCTACACCTTC.

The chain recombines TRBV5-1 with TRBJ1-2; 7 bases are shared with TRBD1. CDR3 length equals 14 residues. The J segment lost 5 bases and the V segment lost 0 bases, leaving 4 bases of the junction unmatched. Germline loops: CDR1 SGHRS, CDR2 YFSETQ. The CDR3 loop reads CASSLDGRGYGYTF. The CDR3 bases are TGCGCCAGCAGCTTGGACGGCAGGGGGTATGGCTACACCTTC.

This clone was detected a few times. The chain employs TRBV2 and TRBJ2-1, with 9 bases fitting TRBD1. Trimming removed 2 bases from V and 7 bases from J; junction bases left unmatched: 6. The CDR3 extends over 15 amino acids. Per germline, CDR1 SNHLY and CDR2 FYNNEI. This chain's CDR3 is CASSESGTGYNEQFF. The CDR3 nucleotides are TGTGCCAGCAGTGAATCCGGGACAGGGTATAATGAGCAGTTCTTC.

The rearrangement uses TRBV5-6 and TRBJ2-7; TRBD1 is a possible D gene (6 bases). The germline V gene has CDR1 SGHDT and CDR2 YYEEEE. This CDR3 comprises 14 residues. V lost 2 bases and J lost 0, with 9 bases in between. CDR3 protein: CASSLPGASYEQYF. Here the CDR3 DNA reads TGTGCCAGCAGCTTACCAGGGGCCTCCTACGAGCAGTACTTC. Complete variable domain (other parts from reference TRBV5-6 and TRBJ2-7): DAGVTQSPTHLIKTRGQQVTLRCSPKSGHDTVSWYQQALGQGPQFIFQYYEEEERQRGNFPDRFSGHQFPNYSSELNVNALLLGDSALYLCASSLPGASYEQYFGPGTRLTVT.

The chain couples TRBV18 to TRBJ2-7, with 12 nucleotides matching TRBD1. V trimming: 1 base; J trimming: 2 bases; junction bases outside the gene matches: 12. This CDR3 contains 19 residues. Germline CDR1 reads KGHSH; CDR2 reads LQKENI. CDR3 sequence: CASSPQPGQGAAGAYEQYF. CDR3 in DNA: TGTGCCAGCTCACCACAGCCGGGACAGGGGGCAGCGGGGGCCTACGAGCAGTACTTC.

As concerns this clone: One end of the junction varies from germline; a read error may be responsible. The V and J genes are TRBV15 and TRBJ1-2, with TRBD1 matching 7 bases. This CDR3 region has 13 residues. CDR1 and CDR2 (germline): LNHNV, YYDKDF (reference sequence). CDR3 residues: CATSRAPNRGSYF. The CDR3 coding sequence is TGTGCCACCAGCAGAGCCCCTAACAGGGGTTCATACTTC. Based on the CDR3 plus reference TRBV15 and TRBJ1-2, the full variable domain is DAMVIQNPRYQVTQFGKPVTLSCSQTLNHNVMYWYQQKSSQAPKLLFHYYDKDFNNEADTPDNFQSRRPNTSFCFLDIRSPGLGDTAMYLCATSRAPNRGSYFGSGTRLTVV.

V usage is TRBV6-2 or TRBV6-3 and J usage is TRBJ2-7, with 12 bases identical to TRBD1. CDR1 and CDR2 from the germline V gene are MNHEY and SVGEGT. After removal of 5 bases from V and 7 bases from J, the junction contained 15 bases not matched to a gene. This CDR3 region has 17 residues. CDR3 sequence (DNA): TGTGCCAGCAGTCCCTTTCAAACGGGACAGGGGGCGCAGGAGCAGTACTTC. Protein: CASSPFQTGQGAQEQYF.

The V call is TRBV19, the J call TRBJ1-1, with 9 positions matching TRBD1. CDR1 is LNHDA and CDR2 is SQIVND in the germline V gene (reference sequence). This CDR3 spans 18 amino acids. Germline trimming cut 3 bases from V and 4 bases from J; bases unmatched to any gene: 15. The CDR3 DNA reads TGTGCCAGTAGTATTCTGTTTGGGACAGGGCGCGGGAGCACTGAAGCTTTCTTT. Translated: CASSILFGTGRGSTEAFF.

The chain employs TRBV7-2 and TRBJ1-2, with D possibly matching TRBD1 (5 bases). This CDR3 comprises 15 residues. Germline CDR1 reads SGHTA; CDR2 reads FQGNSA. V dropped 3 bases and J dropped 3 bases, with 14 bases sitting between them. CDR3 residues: CASSFQGTSDYGYTF. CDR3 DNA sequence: TGTGCCAGCAGCTTTCAAGGGACTTCGGACTATGGCTACACCTTC.

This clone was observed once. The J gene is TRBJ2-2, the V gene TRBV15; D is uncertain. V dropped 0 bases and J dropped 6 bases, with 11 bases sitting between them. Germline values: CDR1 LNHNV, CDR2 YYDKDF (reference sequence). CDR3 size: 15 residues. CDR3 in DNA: TGTGCCACCAGCAGAGAGATTGCGGTTCCCGGGGAGCTGTTTTTT. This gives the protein CATSREIAVPGELFF.

CDR3 residues: CASSNQRDTEAFF. CDR3 nucleotide sequence: TGTGCCAGCAGTAATCAGCGAGACACTGAAGCTTTCTTT. The V call is TRBV2, the J call TRBJ1-1; D is unresolved. Trimming took off 5 bases at V and 3 bases at J, with 10 bases between the two ends. The CDR3 is made up of 13 amino acids. Germline V lookup: CDR1 SNHLY, CDR2 FYNNEI.

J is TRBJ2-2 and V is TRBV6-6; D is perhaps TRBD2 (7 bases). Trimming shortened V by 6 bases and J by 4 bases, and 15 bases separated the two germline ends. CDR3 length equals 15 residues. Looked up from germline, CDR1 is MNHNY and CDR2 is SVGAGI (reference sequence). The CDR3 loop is CASRLRGATTGELFF. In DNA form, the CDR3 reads TGTGCCAGCAGACTCCGGGGGGCAACCACCGGGGAGCTGTTTTTT.

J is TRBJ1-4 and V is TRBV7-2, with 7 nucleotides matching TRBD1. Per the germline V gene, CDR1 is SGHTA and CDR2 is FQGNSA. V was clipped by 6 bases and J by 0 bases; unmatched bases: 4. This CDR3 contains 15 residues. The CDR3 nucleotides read TGTGCCAGCAGTAAGACAGGGCCAACTAATGAAAAACTGTTTTTT. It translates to CASSKTGPTNEKLFF.

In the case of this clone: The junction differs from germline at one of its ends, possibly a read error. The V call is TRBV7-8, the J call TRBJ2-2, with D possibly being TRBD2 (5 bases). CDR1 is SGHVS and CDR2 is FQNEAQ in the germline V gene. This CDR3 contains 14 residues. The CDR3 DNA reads TGTGCCAGCAGCCTAGGGTTGAACACCGGGGAACTGTTTTTT. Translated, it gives CASSLGLNTGELFF.

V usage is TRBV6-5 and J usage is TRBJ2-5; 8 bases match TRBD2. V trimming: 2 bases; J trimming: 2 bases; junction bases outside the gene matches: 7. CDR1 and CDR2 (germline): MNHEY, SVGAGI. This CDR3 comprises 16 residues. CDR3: CASSYAGGWAQETQYF. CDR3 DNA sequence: TGTGCCAGCAGTTACGCGGGGGGCTGGGCTCAAGAGACCCAGTACTTC.

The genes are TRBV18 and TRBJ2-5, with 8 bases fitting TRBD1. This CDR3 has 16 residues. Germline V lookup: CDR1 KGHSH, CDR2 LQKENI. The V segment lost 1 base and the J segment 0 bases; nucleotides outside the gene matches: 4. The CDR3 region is CASSPRQGLYQETQYF. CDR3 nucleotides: TGTGCCAGCTCACCACGACAGGGGTTATACCAAGAGACCCAGTACTTC.

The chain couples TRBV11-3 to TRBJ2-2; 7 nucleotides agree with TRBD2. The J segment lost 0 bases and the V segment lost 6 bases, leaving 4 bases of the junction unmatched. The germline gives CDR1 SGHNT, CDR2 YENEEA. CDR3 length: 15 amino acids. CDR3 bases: TGTGCCAGCAGTAATGGGGGGGCGAACACCGGGGAGCTGTTTTTT. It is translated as CASSNGGANTGELFF.

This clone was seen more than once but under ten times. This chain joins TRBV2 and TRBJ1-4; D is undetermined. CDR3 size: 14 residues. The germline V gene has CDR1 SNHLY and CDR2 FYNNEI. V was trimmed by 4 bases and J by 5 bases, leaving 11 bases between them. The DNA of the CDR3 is TGTGCCAGCAGTGCTGGACTGGGAAATGAAAAACTGTTTTTT. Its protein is CASSAGLGNEKLFF.

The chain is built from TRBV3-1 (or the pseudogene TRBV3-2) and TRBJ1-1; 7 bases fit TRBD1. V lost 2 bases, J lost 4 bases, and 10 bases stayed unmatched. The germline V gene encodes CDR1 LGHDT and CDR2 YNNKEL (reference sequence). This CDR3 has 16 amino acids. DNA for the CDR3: TGTGCCAGCAGCCAAAGGGCAGGGGGTCCGGTCACTGAAGCTTTCTTT. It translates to CASSQRAGGPVTEAFF.

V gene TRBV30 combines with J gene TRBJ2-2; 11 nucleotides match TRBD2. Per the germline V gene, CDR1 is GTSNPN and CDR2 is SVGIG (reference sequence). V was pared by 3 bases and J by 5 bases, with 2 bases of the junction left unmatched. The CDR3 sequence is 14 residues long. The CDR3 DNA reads TGTGCCTGGAGGATAGCGGGGGGGACCGGGGAGCTGTTTTTT. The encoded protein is CAWRIAGGTGELFF.

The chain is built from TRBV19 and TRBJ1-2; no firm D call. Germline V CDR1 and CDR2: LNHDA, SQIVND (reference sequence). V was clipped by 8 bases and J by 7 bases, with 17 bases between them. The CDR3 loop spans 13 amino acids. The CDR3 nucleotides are TGTGCCAGTGCCCGGTTAGAGGGTATTGGCTACACCTTC. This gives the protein CASARLEGIGYTF.

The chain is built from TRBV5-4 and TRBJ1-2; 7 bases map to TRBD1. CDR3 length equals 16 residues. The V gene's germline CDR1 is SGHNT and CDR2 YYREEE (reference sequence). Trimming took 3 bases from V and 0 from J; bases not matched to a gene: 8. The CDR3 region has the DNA TGTGCCAGCAGCTCACCGACAGGGCCCACTAACTATGGCTACACCTTC. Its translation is CASSSPTGPTNYGYTF.

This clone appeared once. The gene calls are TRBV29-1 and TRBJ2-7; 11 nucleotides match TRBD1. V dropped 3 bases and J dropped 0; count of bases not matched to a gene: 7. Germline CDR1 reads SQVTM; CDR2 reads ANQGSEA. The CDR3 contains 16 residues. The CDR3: CSVERGTGGSSYEQYF. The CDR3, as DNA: TGCAGCGTTGAGAGAGGGACAGGGGGTAGCTCCTACGAGCAGTACTTC.

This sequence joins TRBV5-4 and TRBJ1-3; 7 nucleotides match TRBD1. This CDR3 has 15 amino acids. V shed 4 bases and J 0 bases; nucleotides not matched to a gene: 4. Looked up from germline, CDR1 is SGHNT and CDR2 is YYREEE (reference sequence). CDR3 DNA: TGTGCCAGCAGCAGTGGACAGGACTCTGGAAACACCATATATTTT. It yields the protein CASSSGQDSGNTIYF.

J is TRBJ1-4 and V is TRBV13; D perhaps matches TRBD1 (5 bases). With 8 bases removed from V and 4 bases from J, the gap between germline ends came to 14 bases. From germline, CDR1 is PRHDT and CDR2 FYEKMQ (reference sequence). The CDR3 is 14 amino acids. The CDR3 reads CASRETALNEKLFF. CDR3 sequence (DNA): TGTGCCAGCCGAGAGACAGCGCTTAATGAAAAACTGTTTTTT. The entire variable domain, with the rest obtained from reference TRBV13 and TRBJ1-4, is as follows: AAGVIQSPRHLIKEKRETATLKCYPIPRHDTVYWYQQGPGQDPQFLISFYEKMQSDKGSIPDRFSAQQFSDYHSELNMSSLELGDSALYFCASRETALNEKLFFGSGTQLSVL.

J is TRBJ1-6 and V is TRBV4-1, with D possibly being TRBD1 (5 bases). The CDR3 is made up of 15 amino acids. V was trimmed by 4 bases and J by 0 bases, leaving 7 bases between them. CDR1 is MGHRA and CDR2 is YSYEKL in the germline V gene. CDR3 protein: CASSRQSSYNSPLHF. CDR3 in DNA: TGCGCCAGCAGCCGACAGAGCTCCTATAATTCACCCCTCCACTTT.

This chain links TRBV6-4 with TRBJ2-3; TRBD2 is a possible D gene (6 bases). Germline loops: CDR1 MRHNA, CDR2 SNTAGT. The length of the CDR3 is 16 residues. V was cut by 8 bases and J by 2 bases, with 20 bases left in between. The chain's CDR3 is CASPTRTTHDTDTQYF. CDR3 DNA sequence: TGTGCCAGCCCTACCCGGACTACGCACGACACAGATACGCAGTATTTT.

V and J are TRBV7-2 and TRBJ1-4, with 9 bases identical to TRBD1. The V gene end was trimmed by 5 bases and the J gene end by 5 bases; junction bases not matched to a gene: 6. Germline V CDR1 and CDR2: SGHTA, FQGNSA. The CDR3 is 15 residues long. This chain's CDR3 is CASSVGQGRNEKLFF. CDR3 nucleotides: TGTGCCAGCAGCGTGGGACAGGGCCGAAATGAAAAACTGTTTTTT.

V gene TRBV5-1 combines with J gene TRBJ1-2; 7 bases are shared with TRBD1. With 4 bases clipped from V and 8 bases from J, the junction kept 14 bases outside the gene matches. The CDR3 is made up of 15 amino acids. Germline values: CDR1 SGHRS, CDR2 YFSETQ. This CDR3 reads CASSALEGARGGYTF. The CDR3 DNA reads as TGCGCCAGCAGCGCCCTGGAGGGGGCGCGAGGGGGCTACACCTTC.

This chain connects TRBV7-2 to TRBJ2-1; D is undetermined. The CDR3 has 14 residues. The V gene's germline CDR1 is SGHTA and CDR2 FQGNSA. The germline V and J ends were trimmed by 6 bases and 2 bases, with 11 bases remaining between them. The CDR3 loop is CASSLLITYNEQFF. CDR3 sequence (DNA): TGTGCCAGCAGTCTACTTATTACCTACAATGAGCAGTTCTTC.